Following are 19 T cell receptor beta chains from one sample sequenced in a study of cytomegalovirus exposure and HLA in healthy donors. PCR employed 60 Vbeta and 13 Jbeta primers. Data came from immunoSEQ multiplex PCR; TCRdb stores just in-frame clones and leaves some out. The top ten clones hold around 2% of a sample with around 130,000 clones, more than 80% of them seen once. The specimen was PBMCs. The source of these receptors is a man in his forties in good health and CMV-seronegative.

This clone was detected only once. The chain combines TRBV7-8 with TRBJ1-3, with a possible D match to TRBD1 (5 bases). Germline V lookup: CDR1 SGHVS, CDR2 FQNEAQ. The CDR3 is 17 residues long. V dropped 3 bases and J dropped 1 base, with 16 bases sitting between them. The CDR3 sequence is CASSFSVMAGSGNTIYF. The CDR3 bases are TGTGCCAGCAGCTTCTCCGTAATGGCAGGGTCTGGAAACACCATATATTTT.

This clone was counted only a few times. The chain uses TRBV9 and TRBJ2-2; the match to TRBD2 covers 13 bases. The germline CDR1 and CDR2 sequences are SGDLS and YYNGEE. V gave up 3 bases and J gave up 3 bases; unmatched junction bases: 5. The CDR3 totals 17 residues. The DNA of the CDR3 is TGTGCCAGCAGCGCTCCGGGACTAGCGGGATACACCGGGGAGCTGTTTTTT. This codes for CASSAPGLAGYTGELFF.

This clone was seen only a few times. The genes are TRBV19 and TRBJ2-1; 7 bases fit TRBD2. This CDR3 region has 14 residues. CDR1 is LNHDA and CDR2 is SQIVND in the germline V gene (reference sequence). V lost 3 bases and J lost 8; bases outside the gene matches: 7. The CDR3 sequence: CASSMWEGPDEQFF. CDR3 in DNA: TGTGCCAGTAGTATGTGGGAGGGCCCAGATGAGCAGTTCTTC.

V is TRBV5-1 and J is TRBJ1-4; 7 positions match TRBD1. Germline values: CDR1 SGHRS, CDR2 YFSETQ. This CDR3 is built from 14 residues. V dropped 4 bases and J dropped 3; count of bases not matched to a gene: 3. In nucleotides, the CDR3 is TGCGCCAGCAGCCCACAGGGGTCTAATGAAAAACTGTTTTTT. This translates into CASSPQGSNEKLFF. Based on the CDR3 plus reference TRBV5-1 and TRBJ1-4, the full variable domain is KAGVTQTPRYLIKTRGQQVTLSCSPISGHRSVSWYQQTPGQGLQFLFEYFSETQRNKGNFPGRFSGRQFSNSRSEMNVSTLELGDSALYLCASSPQGSNEKLFFGSGTQLSVL.

The chain has TRBV19 and TRBJ2-2; D is ambiguous. Deletions cut 2 bases from V and 1 base from J, with 5 bases between. There are 14 residues in the CDR3. Germline V gene sequence: CDR1 LNHDA, CDR2 SQIVND (reference sequence). CDR3 DNA: TGTGCCAGTAGTATAACATTGAACACCGGGGAGCTGTTTTTT. Its translation is CASSITLNTGELFF.

The chain recombines TRBV10-3 with TRBJ1-1, with unresolved D. The CDR3 spans 15 residues. CDR1 ENHRY and CDR2 SYGVKD come from the germline V gene. V gave up 5 bases and J gave up 6 bases, with 19 bases separating them. The chain's CDR3 is CAISPGLLPRAEAFF. The CDR3 DNA reads as TGTGCCATCAGTCCGGGTCTTCTACCCCGCGCTGAAGCTTTCTTT.

The chain couples TRBV30 to TRBJ1-2, with 9 bases lining up with TRBD1. The CDR3 is made up of 11 amino acids. The V gene's germline CDR1 is GTSNPN and CDR2 SVGIG (reference sequence). The V gene end was trimmed by 8 bases and the J gene end by 6 bases; junction bases not matched to a gene: 4. DNA for the CDR3: TGTGCCGGGGACAGGGAGGATGGCTACACCTTC. Its protein product is CAGDREDGYTF.

This rearrangement joins TRBV30 to TRBJ2-2, with D perhaps matching TRBD2 (6 bases). The CDR3 sequence is 14 residues long. Trimming stripped 2 bases from V and 3 bases from J, with 10 bases between. Looked up from germline, CDR1 is GTSNPN and CDR2 is SVGIG (reference sequence). The CDR3 is CAWSWRGDTGELFF. CDR3 nucleotides: TGTGCCTGGAGTTGGAGGGGAGACACCGGGGAGCTGTTTTTT.

This clone is a singleton in its sample. The V and J genes are TRBV7-8 and TRBJ1-4, with 9 bases that match TRBD1. The CDR3 extends over 17 amino acids. V lost 3 bases and J lost 1; bases outside the gene matches: 6. In germline, CDR1 is SGHVS, CDR2 FQNEAQ. The CDR3 sequence is CASSLGTGFLTNEKLFF. CDR3 in DNA: TGTGCCAGCAGCTTGGGGACAGGGTTTTTAACTAATGAAAAACTGTTTTTT. The whole variable domain, remainder taken from reference TRBV7-8 and TRBJ1-4, is GAGVSQSPRYKVAKRGQDVALRCDPISGHVSLFWYQQALGQGPEFLTYFQNEAQLDKSGLPSDRFFAERPEGSVSTLKIQRTQQEDSAVYLCASSLGTGFLTNEKLFFGSGTQLSVL.

This clone occurred once. The chain employs TRBV5-1 and TRBJ1-6, with 7 nucleotides matching TRBD1. CDR3 length equals 15 residues. Germline loops: CDR1 SGHRS, CDR2 YFSETQ. J was trimmed by 5 bases and V by 2 bases; bases with no gene match: 4. The CDR3 region is CASSFGGTDNSPLHF. The CDR3 DNA is TGCGCCAGCAGCTTTGGTGGGACAGATAATTCACCCCTCCACTTT.

This rearrangement joins TRBV19 to TRBJ2-5, with 8 positions matching TRBD2. Trimming removed 4 bases from V and 6 bases from J; junction bases left unmatched: 16. Germline loops: CDR1 LNHDA, CDR2 SQIVND (reference sequence). The CDR3 covers 17 residues. In nucleotides, the CDR3 is TGTGCCAGTAGTACTCTCCGCGGGAGCGGGGGAAAGAAGACCCAGTACTTC. Translating it yields CASSTLRGSGGKKTQYF.

This chain joins TRBV27 and TRBJ1-6, with unresolved D. Between the trimmed V and J ends, which lost 5 bases and 0 bases, there was a span of 8 bases. Per germline, CDR1 MNHEY and CDR2 SMNVEV (reference sequence). This CDR3 is built from 15 residues. The CDR3 loop is CASSSSSSYNSPLHF. The CDR3 bases are TGTGCCAGCAGTAGCTCGAGCTCCTATAATTCACCCCTCCACTTT.

The chain combines TRBV5-4 with TRBJ2-1; D not resolved. Germline V gene lookup returns CDR1 SGHNT and CDR2 YYREEE (reference sequence). This CDR3 is 14 amino acids long. V was shortened by 4 bases and J by 0 bases, with 8 bases between the two germline ends. The CDR3 coding sequence is TGTGCCAGCAGCGCCTCTAGCTCCTACAATGAGCAGTTCTTC. This sequence encodes CASSASSSYNEQFF.

The gene calls are TRBV19 and TRBJ1-2, with D tentatively TRBD1 (6 bases). V lost 6 bases, J lost 2 bases, and 19 bases lay in between. The germline gives CDR1 LNHDA, CDR2 SQIVND (reference sequence). This CDR3 spans 16 amino acids. The DNA for the CDR3 is TGTGCCAGTAGCCGCGAAGGCACAGGGCTAAACTATGGCTACACCTTC. Its translation: CASSREGTGLNYGYTF.

The J gene is TRBJ1-4, the V gene TRBV6-6; the D gene is possibly TRBD1 (5 bases). The CDR3 runs 12 residues. Germline values: CDR1 MNHNY, CDR2 SVGAGI (reference sequence). The V and J ends lost 6 bases and 7 bases respectively, with 9 bases between them. The CDR3 sequence: CASRVGGEKLFF. CDR3 DNA: TGTGCCAGCAGAGTGGGGGGTGAAAAACTGTTTTTT.

The V gene is TRBV5-1, the J gene TRBJ2-7; D remains ambiguous. Per germline, CDR1 SGHRS and CDR2 YFSETQ. Deletions cut 7 bases from V and 1 base from J, with 12 bases between. The CDR3 covers 13 residues. This chain's CDR3 is CASAPGGSYEQYF. The CDR3 nucleotides read TGCGCCAGCGCCCCCGGCGGTTCCTACGAGCAGTACTTC.

V and J are TRBV7-8 and TRBJ1-5; D is ambiguous. V was clipped by 5 bases and J by 0 bases, with 14 bases between them. Germline V lookup: CDR1 SGHVS, CDR2 FQNEAQ. The CDR3 loop spans 16 amino acids. CDR3 DNA: TGTGCCAGCAGCGAAAACTTGGGAGTTAGCAATCAGCCCCAGCATTTT. Amino acid sequence: CASSENLGVSNQPQHF. Full variable domain (remainder filled in from reference TRBV7-8 and TRBJ1-5): GAGVSQSPRYKVAKRGQDVALRCDPISGHVSLFWYQQALGQGPEFLTYFQNEAQLDKSGLPSDRFFAERPEGSVSTLKIQRTQQEDSAVYLCASSENLGVSNQPQHFGDGTRLSIL.

V is TRBV5-4 and J is TRBJ2-1, with D possibly being TRBD1 (6 bases). This CDR3 spans 15 amino acids. Deletions cut 3 bases from V and 1 base from J, with 11 bases between. CDR1 SGHNT and CDR2 YYREEE come from the germline V gene (reference sequence). Here the CDR3 reads CASSSRQESYNEQFF. The CDR3 DNA reads TGTGCCAGCAGCTCGAGACAGGAATCCTACAATGAGCAGTTCTTC.

A few counts support this clone. V usage is TRBV6-4 and J usage is TRBJ2-3; 8 bases are a match to TRBD2. J lost 2 bases, V lost 7 bases, and 5 bases had no gene match. The CDR3 extends over 14 amino acids. Germline V gives CDR1 MRHNA, CDR2 SNTAGT. The CDR3 sequence: CASKSGRDTDTQYF. The CDR3 DNA reads TGTGCCAGCAAATCCGGGAGGGACACAGATACGCAGTATTTT.